This is a list of T cell receptor beta chains from one sample in a study of T cells in Graves' hyperthyroidism and ophthalmopathy. TCRdb re-derived calls from the multiplex PCR reads in MiXCR, one entry per CDR3 protein. The table has 270,000 or so distinct CDR3 sequences, around 25% seen once. Sample: blood. These receptors were taken from a man aged 40-55 years with Graves' hyperthyroidism that later progressed to Graves' ophthalmopathy. CDR3s include the opening cysteine and the closing phenylalanine or tryptophan. D genes are given only for firm matches. The size of a clone is reported for some rows only, either as once, few or many, or as a class for expanded clones.

J: TRBJ1-2
size: many
D: TRBD1
V: TRBV12-3/TRBV12-4
DNA: TGTGCCAGCAGTCCGGAGACAGGGAACTATGGCTACACCTTC
CDR3: CASSPETGNYGYTF

J: TRBJ2-4
size: NA
D: NA
V: TRBV6-2/TRBV6-3
DNA: TGTGCCAGCAGTCCTAGCGAGAATTACATTCAGTACTTC
CDR3: CASSPSENYIQYF

J: TRBJ2-7
size: NA
D: TRBD2
V: TRBV28
DNA: TGTGCCGGCCTAGCGGGAGCTGCCCACGAGCAGTACTTC
CDR3: CAGLAGAAHEQYF

J: TRBJ1-1
size: NA
D: NA
V: TRBV12-3/TRBV12-4
DNA: TGTGCCAGCAGTCGGTCAGGGTCTGAGGCTTTCTTT
CDR3: CASSRSGSEAFF

J: TRBJ1-5
size: many
D: NA
V: TRBV4-1
DNA: TGCGCCAGCAGCCAAGGAGAGGGGGGTGTTCATCAGCCCCAGCATTTT
CDR3: CASSQGEGGVHQPQHF

J: TRBJ2-2
size: many
D: NA
V: TRBV29-1
DNA: TGCAGCGGCGGGGACACCGGGGAGCTGTTTTTT
CDR3: CSGGDTGELFF

J: TRBJ1-6
size: many
D: TRBD1
V: TRBV30
DNA: TGTGCCTGGGGACAGGGGGCAAATTATAATTCACCCCTCCACTTT
CDR3: CAWGQGANYNSPLHF

J: TRBJ2-5
size: NA
D: TRBD2
V: TRBV20-1
DNA: TGCAGTGCTAGCCGGGGGGGGGTCCAAGAGACCCAGTACTTC
CDR3: CSASRGGVQETQYF

J: TRBJ2-5
size: many
D: TRBD1
V: TRBV28
DNA: TGTGCCAGCAGTTTCTTACAGGGGGCGGGAGAGACCCAGTACTTC
CDR3: CASSFLQGAGETQYF

J: TRBJ2-3
size: few
D: NA
V: TRBV2
DNA: TGTGCCAGCAGGTCCGACGTGAGTACGCAGTATTTT
CDR3: CASRSDVSTQYF

J: TRBJ1-1
size: many
D: TRBD1
V: TRBV10-3
DNA: TGTGCCATGGGACAGGGAGGCACTGAAGCTTTCTTT
CDR3: CAMGQGGTEAFF

J: TRBJ2-7
size: NA
D: NA
V: TRBV28
DNA: TGTGCCAGCAGTTTTGGGCCCAGCGGTGCCTACGAGCAGTACTTC
CDR3: CASSFGPSGAYEQYF

J: TRBJ2-2
size: many
D: NA
V: TRBV13
DNA: TGTGCCAGCAGCTTAGCGACCTTCTTCACCGGGGAGCTGTTTTTT
CDR3: CASSLATFFTGELFF

J: TRBJ1-1
size: NA
D: TRBD1
V: TRBV11-1
DNA: TGTGCCAGCAGCTTGGGACAGGGGGCCTTGAACACTGAAGCTTTCTTT
CDR3: CASSLGQGALNTEAFF

J: TRBJ2-7
size: NA
D: TRBD1
V: TRBV6-2/TRBV6-3
DNA: TGTGCCAGCAGAGAGCCCGGGACAGGGGGCTACGAGCAGTACTTC
CDR3: CASREPGTGGYEQYF

J: TRBJ2-5
size: few
D: TRBD1
V: TRBV27
DNA: TGTGCCAGCAGCCAGGACAGGGCCAGGCTAGATAGAGTCCACTTC
CDR3: CASSQDRARLDRVHF

J: TRBJ2-4
size: once
D: NA
V: TRBV30
DNA: TGTGCCTGGAGTGTAAGAAACATTCAGTACTTC
CDR3: CAWSVRNIQYF

J: TRBJ1-2
size: NA
D: TRBD1
V: TRBV20-1
DNA: TGCAGTGCCGAGGACAGGGCTTATGGCTACACCTTC
CDR3: CSAEDRAYGYTF

J: TRBJ1-5
size: NA
D: NA
V: TRBV20-1
DNA: TGCAGTGCTAGAGCTACAGGGATTATCAATCAGCCCCAGCATTTT
CDR3: CSARATGIINQPQHF

J: TRBJ2-7
size: many
D: NA
V: TRBV2
DNA: TGTGCCAGCAGTAAGGACAGCATAGACTACGAGCAGTACTTC
CDR3: CASSKDSIDYEQYF

J: TRBJ1-1
size: NA
D: TRBD1
V: TRBV6-5
DNA: TGTGCCAGCAGTTACTCGACAGGGCCAAACACTGAAGCTTTCTTT
CDR3: CASSYSTGPNTEAFF

J: TRBJ2-7
size: many
D: NA
V: TRBV12-3/TRBV12-4
DNA: TGTGCCAGCAGCCAAGGGGGGGGGGGCAGGCTCAGCTCCTACGAGCAGTACTTC
CDR3: CASSQGGGGRLSSYEQYF

J: TRBJ1-2
size: many
D: TRBD1
V: TRBV24-1
DNA: TGTGCCACCAGTGATCCCGGGACAGGGGGAAATGATGGCTACACCTTC
CDR3: CATSDPGTGGNDGYTF

J: TRBJ1-3
size: NA
D: NA
V: TRBV12-3/TRBV12-4
DNA: TGTGCCAGCAGTTTAAGCGCCATATATTTT
CDR3: CASSLSAIYF

J: TRBJ2-2
size: many
D: NA
V: TRBV10-3
DNA: TGTGCCCATCGGCCGGGGGTAAATTTCGCCGGGGAGCTGTTTTTT
CDR3: CAHRPGVNFAGELFF

J: TRBJ1-5
size: many
D: NA
V: TRBV7-9
DNA: TGTGCCAGCAGCCCTAAGGGGGTCAATCAGCCCCAGCATTTT
CDR3: CASSPKGVNQPQHF

J: TRBJ2-7
size: many
D: TRBD2
V: TRBV28
DNA: TGTGCCAGCAGTTCCCCCGGGACTAGCGGGGCGGAGCAGTACTTC
CDR3: CASSSPGTSGAEQYF

J: TRBJ1-2
size: many
D: TRBD1
V: TRBV5-4
DNA: TGTGCCAGCAGCTTAACAGGGGAAAACTATGGCTACACCTTC
CDR3: CASSLTGENYGYTF

J: TRBJ2-5
size: many
D: TRBD2
V: TRBV5-1
DNA: TGCGCCAGCAGGATAGCGGGAGATGAGACCCAGTACTTC
CDR3: CASRIAGDETQYF

J: TRBJ2-5
size: few
D: NA
V: TRBV20-1
DNA: TGCAGTGCTACCCTTTTGGAGACCCAGTACTTC
CDR3: CSATLLETQYF

J: TRBJ2-2
size: many
D: TRBD2
V: TRBV20-1
DNA: TGCAGTGCAACGACTAGCGCCCAGAGGGGCACCGGGGAGCTGTTTTTT
CDR3: CSATTSAQRGTGELFF

J: TRBJ1-1
size: once
D: NA
V: TRBV10-3
DNA: TGTGCCATCAGGAAGGCGGCAGGAGAAAACACTGAAGCTTTCTTT
CDR3: CAIRKAAGENTEAFF

J: TRBJ2-2
size: NA
D: TRBD2
V: TRBV24-1
DNA: TGTGCCACCAGTGATTTAAAGGGACTAGCGGGCACCGGGGAGCTGTTTTTT
CDR3: CATSDLKGLAGTGELFF

J: TRBJ2-7
size: many
D: TRBD2
V: TRBV7-9
DNA: TGTGCCTCCGGCGGGAGAACCTACGAGCAGTACTTC
CDR3: CASGGRTYEQYF

J: TRBJ2-7
size: many
D: NA
V: TRBV5-8
DNA: TGTGCCAGCAGCTTGATGACCGGGACGGGATACTCCTACGAGCAGTACTTC
CDR3: CASSLMTGTGYSYEQYF

J: TRBJ1-1
size: many
D: NA
V: TRBV6-5
DNA: TGTGCCAGCAGCGTTTGGGAGACGGAAGCTTTCTTT
CDR3: CASSVWETEAFF

J: TRBJ2-7
size: many
D: TRBD1
V: TRBV6-1
DNA: TGTGCCAGCACCGGGGACAGGGGCGACGAGCAGTACTTC
CDR3: CASTGDRGDEQYF

J: TRBJ2-7
size: many
D: NA
V: TRBV20-1
DNA: TGCAGTGCTACGCCAGGGTTGGGGATAGCCTACGAGCAGTACTTC
CDR3: CSATPGLGIAYEQYF

J: TRBJ1-1
size: many
D: NA
V: TRBV29-1
DNA: TGCAGCGCGAGGACGAACACTGAAGCTTTCTTT
CDR3: CSARTNTEAFF

J: TRBJ1-2
size: NA
D: TRBD1
V: TRBV11-2
DNA: TGTGCCAGCAGCTTGAGGACAGGGAGTCCTGGCTATGGCTACACCTTC
CDR3: CASSLRTGSPGYGYTF

J: TRBJ2-2
size: NA
D: TRBD2
V: TRBV6-1
DNA: TGTGCCAGCGGCCACCTAGCGGGATCTGGCACCGGGGAGCTGTTTTTT
CDR3: CASGHLAGSGTGELFF

J: TRBJ2-5
size: NA
D: TRBD1
V: TRBV6-5
DNA: TGTGCCAGCAGTTACTCGTGGGACAGGGGCCAAGAGACCCAGTACTTC
CDR3: CASSYSWDRGQETQYF

J: TRBJ1-2
size: NA
D: TRBD1
V: TRBV12-3/TRBV12-4
DNA: TGTGCCAGCAGTTTTGGACAGGGAAGGAACTATGGCTACACCTTC
CDR3: CASSFGQGRNYGYTF

J: TRBJ1-2
size: many
D: NA
V: TRBV24-1
DNA: TGTGCCACCAGTGACAAGGCAGGGATCCATGGCTACACCTTC
CDR3: CATSDKAGIHGYTF

J: TRBJ2-6
size: many
D: TRBD2
V: TRBV11-1
DNA: TGTGCCAGCAGCATTAGCGGGAGCTCTGGGGCCAACGTCCTGACTTTC
CDR3: CASSISGSSGANVLTF

J: TRBJ1-2
size: NA
D: NA
V: TRBV6-5
DNA: TGTGCCAGCAGTTACAAGTTAGTGGGTCGACAGAGCTACACCTTC
CDR3: CASSYKLVGRQSYTF

J: TRBJ2-7
size: many
D: TRBD2
V: TRBV11-2
DNA: TGTGCCAGCAAATGGACTAGCGGGACCTACGAGCAGTACTTC
CDR3: CASKWTSGTYEQYF

J: TRBJ1-1
size: NA
D: NA
V: TRBV5-1
DNA: TGCGCCAGCAGCTTGGAAGGGGCGGGCCTCAGGGCCACTGAAGCTTTCTTT
CDR3: CASSLEGAGLRATEAFF